This T cell receptor (beta chain) is drawn from a study of lymphopenia after photon versus proton radiotherapy. Study-wide findings and caveats: Post-nadir TCR diversity decline inversely tracked overall survival among those who died. Relative stability marked proton patients; photon patients lost diversity and naive cells.

Trimming pared 5 bases from V and 6 bases from J, leaving 7 bases between. The germline V gene encodes CDR1 LNHDA and CDR2 SQIVND (reference sequence). The CDR3 loop spans 11 amino acids. Concerning this clone: No antigen is known for it.

Using immunoSEQ multiplex PCR, the repertoire was profiled, and TCRdb retains in-frame clones only, with some absent. The sample has 160,000 or so clones, about nine tenths seen once; the top ten hold approximately 4.7%. Sequenced here: peripheral blood, sampled from a patient treated with photon-based radiotherapy. This receptor was identified in a man aged 45 to 65 with gastric cancer. The chain joins TRBV19 to TRBJ1-2; D may be TRBD1 (6 bases). CDR3 amino acids: CASSQGNGYTF. The CDR3 nucleotides read TGTGCCAGTAGTCAGGGGAATGGCTACACCTTC.